This T cell receptor (beta chain) was identified in a study of blood T cell repertoires in COVID-19 (dated by TCRdb to about 2020). As for the study more broadly: Collaborator samples came from the United States, Italy and Spain and covered acute and convalescent phases of COVID-19. Where available, HLA class I and class II types were obtained from metadata supplied by the sample provider rather than from assay-based typing. The dataset comprised deeply sampled blood TCRbeta repertoires from subjects exposed to, actively infected with, or recovered from COVID-19. The repertoires were released in a freely available public database intended as a resource for research on the immune response to SARS-CoV-2. The material from the prospective study consisted of cDNA or gDNA derived from T cells, B-cell-depleted T cells, or PBMCs. A de-identified subject ID, COVID-19 status, age in years and sex were almost always included in the sample metadata. The samples were drawn from two sources: the first 160 participants of the ongoing ImmuneRACE study, and about 1,300 subjects contributed by 6 global collaborators.

On the study overall, not on this receptor specifically: Clinical and demographic metadata were provided uncurated, with the amount varying by source and participant.

In regard to this clone: The antigen it binds to is not known. Base qualities are not recorded, but no much larger clone differs from it by a single base.

TCRbeta CDR3 regions were amplified from genomic DNA by means of the immunoSEQ Assay, a bias-controlled multiplex PCR. From the authors' description of their analysis: The number of nucleated cells in each sample was estimated by amplification of reference gene primers within the assay. To quantify the absolute abundance of each unique TCRbeta CDR3 rearrangement, sequence reads were collapsed and filtered. For each sample, productive Simpson clonality was calculated as the square root of Simpson's diversity index across productive rearrangements. Entries here come from immuneACCESS through TCRdb and include only in-frame sequences with V and J called. Some clones fail to appear in such tables; in the studies checked, an unresolved V gene covers under half of the shortfall, and the cause of the remainder is unknown. That table furnishes V, J and clone size, whereas the DNA furnished D and trimming. The table for this sample lists under 350,000 clones; approximately 85% of them were counted only once. In total, the top ten clones hold roughly 7.8% of the sample.

The CDR3 measures 14 amino acids from cysteine to phenylalanine. The only DNA kept is the CDR3, 42 bases in frame from the first base. According to the germline V gene (reference sequence), CDR1 reads LGHDT and CDR2 reads YNNKEL. V is reduced by 1 base and J by 8 bases, leaving a spacing of 11 bases between them. Each collaborating institution followed its own protocols to collect whole blood in K2EDTA tubes. For TCRbeta analysis, collaborators shipped samples as frozen whole blood, isolated PBMCs, or DNA extracted from either of those sample types. Sequenced sample: peripheral blood. The V and J segments used are TRBV3-1 (or the pseudogene TRBV3-2) and TRBJ1-4; TRBD1 might be the D gene, on 5 matching bases. The sequence derives from a human donor in a cohort sampled during active COVID-19. The DNA reads TGTGCCAGCAGCCAAGGCGGGGGGAGGGAAAAACTGTTTTTT. Its protein product is CASSQGGGREKLFF.